A single sample gave rise to the 19 T cell receptor beta chains below, sequenced in a study of OX40 agonist ivuxolimab in advanced cancers. Assay used: immunoSEQ multiplex PCR; TCRdb lists only in-frame clones, some missing. The sample yields 70,000 to 95,000 clones, approximately 86% seen once. Sequenced here: CD4+ or CD8+ T cells sorted from blood, sampled in a trial of the OX40 agonist ivuxolimab. These receptors originate from an adult with an advanced solid tumor such as melanoma, head and neck, liver or kidney cancer.

Note on this clone: At one end, the junction sequence differs from germline, possibly due to a read error. This chain uses TRBV6-5 with TRBJ2-1, with D perhaps matching TRBD1 (6 bases). The germline CDR1 and CDR2 sequences are MNHEY and SVGAGI. The CDR3 is made up of 13 amino acids. The CDR3 DNA is TGTGCCAGCAGTTACGAGGACAGATCGCACTTCGTCTTC. It translates to CASSYEDRSHFVF.

This chain uses TRBV18 with TRBJ2-1; no reliable D call. The germline V gene encodes CDR1 KGHSH and CDR2 LQKENI. This CDR3 contains 10 residues. V gave up 6 bases and J gave up 9 bases, with 6 bases separating them. The CDR3 region has the DNA TGTGCCAGCTCTCGTGGTGAGCAGTTCTTC. Translation: CASSRGEQFF. Together with reference TRBV18 and TRBJ2-1, the CDR3 gives the full variable domain: NAGVMQNPRHLVRRRGQEARLRCSPMKGHSHVYWYRQLPEEGLKFMVYLQKENIIDESGMPKERFSAEFPKEGPSILRIQQVVRGDSAAYFCASSRGEQFFGPGTRLTVL.

The chain employs TRBV28 and TRBJ2-5, with D tentatively TRBD2 (6 bases). Germline V gene lookup returns CDR1 MDHEN and CDR2 SYDVKM. The CDR3 is 18 residues long. V was trimmed by 1 base and J by 2 bases, leaving 20 bases between them. In DNA form, the CDR3 reads TGTGCCAGCAGTTTATCGCTCTCGTGGAGGGCGGCGCAAGAGACCCAGTACTTC. Its translation: CASSLSLSWRAAQETQYF.

This clone was counted at least ten times. The chain recombines TRBV19 with TRBJ2-1, with 11 bases fitting TRBD2. The CDR3 loop spans 17 amino acids. Germline CDR1 is LNHDA and CDR2 is SQIVND (reference sequence). The J segment lost 9 bases and the V segment lost 3 bases, leaving 13 bases of the junction unmatched. The CDR3 region has the DNA TGTGCCAGTAGTATTATTAGCGGGAGGGCCCTCATTACTGAGCAGTTCTTC. As protein: CASSIISGRALITEQFF.

The chain employs TRBV21-1 and TRBJ2-7; the table calls TRBD2, which could not be checked here. TRBV21-1 is noted as a pseudogene. The CDR3 spans 13 residues. In DNA form, the CDR3 reads TGTGCCAGCAGCCCTAGCGGACCCTACGAGCAGTACTTC. It translates to CASSPSGPYEQYF.

The genes are TRBV10-3 and TRBJ2-7; the match to TRBD1 covers 7 bases. Germline CDR1 ENHRY, CDR2 SYGVKD. CDR3 length equals 15 residues. Trimming at V came to 2 bases and at J to 0 bases, leaving 4 bases not matched to a gene. The CDR3 loop is CAISEEGTVSYEQYF. The DNA of the CDR3 is TGTGCCATCAGTGAGGAAGGGACAGTCTCCTACGAGCAGTACTTC.

The genes are TRBV28 and TRBJ1-6, with D hard to call. CDR1 and CDR2 from the germline V gene are MDHEN and SYDVKM. The CDR3 loop spans 12 amino acids. V was pared by 6 bases and J by 6 bases, with 6 bases between. CDR3 region: CASRVFNSPLHF. In nucleotides, the CDR3 is TGTGCCAGCAGGGTGTTTAATTCACCCCTCCACTTT.

For this clone: The sample contains more than one DNA sequence encoding this CDR3. The V and J genes are TRBV7-2 and TRBJ2-5, with D unresolved. With 4 bases removed from V and 1 base from J, the gap between germline ends came to 1 base. This CDR3 comprises 11 residues. CDR1 is SGHTA and CDR2 is FQGNSA in the germline V gene. The CDR3 spells CASSSQETQYF. For the CDR3, the DNA is TGTGCCAGCAGCTCCCAAGAGACCCAGTACTTC.

Remarks on this clone: A read error may produce the germline difference seen at one junction end. The chain has TRBV15 and TRBJ2-1, with 12 bases lining up with TRBD2. The CDR3 loop spans 17 amino acids. Germline-derived CDR1 and CDR2 are LNHNV and YYDKDF (reference sequence). The CDR3 DNA reads as TGTGCCACCAGCCGAGACCCGACTAGCGGGAGAGGGGATGAGCAGTTCTTC. Protein: CATSRDPTSGRGDEQFF.

The chain employs TRBV10-3 and TRBJ2-1; 14 bases are a match to TRBD2. Trimming at V came to 3 bases and at J to 5 bases, leaving 6 bases not matched to a gene. The CDR3 contains 17 residues. The V gene's germline CDR1 is ENHRY and CDR2 SYGVKD. The CDR3 is CAISERGTSGRNNEQFF. The CDR3 region has the DNA TGTGCCATCAGTGAAAGGGGGACTAGCGGGAGAAACAATGAGCAGTTCTTC.

This rearrangement joins TRBV7-2 to TRBJ2-7; perhaps TRBD2 as D (6 bases). The V end was cut by 6 bases, the J end by 3 bases, with 12 bases between. Germline assignment: CDR1 SGHTA and CDR2 FQGNSA. The CDR3 runs 13 residues. CDR3 in amino acids: CASSSGSFYEQYF. The CDR3 nucleotides read TGTGCCAGCAGTTCCGGGAGCTTCTACGAGCAGTACTTC.

V usage is TRBV7-2 and J usage is TRBJ2-1, with 15 bases fitting TRBD2. The CDR3 spans 16 residues. V dropped 5 bases and J dropped 7; count of bases not matched to a gene: 6. Germline V lookup: CDR1 SGHTA, CDR2 FQGNSA. CDR3 coding DNA: TGTGCCAGCAGCCCAGCCGGGACTAGCGGGAGGAATGAGCAGTTCTTC. It specifies CASSPAGTSGRNEQFF. The complete variable domain, with remaining parts taken from reference TRBV7-2 and TRBJ2-1, reads GAGVSQSPSNKVTEKGKDVELRCDPISGHTALYWYRQSLGQGLEFLIYFQGNSAPDKSGLPSDRFSAERTGGSVSTLTIQRTQQEDSAVYLCASSPAGTSGRNEQFFGPGTRLTVL.

The gene calls are TRBV7-2 and TRBJ1-2; D is unresolved. The V end lost 3 bases, the J end lost 3 bases, and 8 bases lay between the germline ends. CDR1 is SGHTA and CDR2 is FQGNSA in the germline V gene. The CDR3 extends over 13 amino acids. CDR3 coding DNA: TGTGCCAGCAGCTTGGCAGAGTACTATGGCTACACCTTC. Protein product: CASSLAEYYGYTF. The entire variable domain, with the rest obtained from reference TRBV7-2 and TRBJ1-2, is as follows: GAGVSQSPSNKVTEKGKDVELRCDPISGHTALYWYRQSLGQGLEFLIYFQGNSAPDKSGLPSDRFSAERTGGSVSTLTIQRTQQEDSAVYLCASSLAEYYGYTFGSGTRLTVV.

The chain joins TRBV7-9 to TRBJ2-7; no reliable D call. Trimming left V 1 base short and J 0 bases short, with 7 bases between. CDR1 is SEHNR, CDR2 FQNEAQ, per germline (reference sequence). CDR3 length: 14 residues. CDR3: CASSLGQSSYEQYF. CDR3 nucleotide sequence: TGTGCCAGCAGCTTAGGGCAGTCCTCCTACGAGCAGTACTTC.

This clone appeared once. Different DNA sequences within this sample yield the same CDR3. This sequence joins TRBV4-3 and TRBJ1-3, with D tentatively TRBD1 (6 bases). Trimming took 1 base from V and 1 from J, leaving 8 bases between them. The CDR3 sequence is 15 residues long. The V gene's germline CDR1 is LGHNA and CDR2 YSLEER. The CDR3 loop reads CASSQGTASGNTIYF. Here the CDR3 DNA reads TGCGCCAGCAGCCAAGGGACAGCTTCTGGAAACACCATATATTTT.

The chain employs TRBV7-2 and TRBJ2-3; 8 positions match TRBD1. Germline CDR1 is SGHTA and CDR2 is FQGNSA. V lost 4 bases, J lost 0 bases, and 6 bases stayed unmatched. CDR3 size: 16 residues. CDR3 in amino acids: CASSSRQGFSTDTQYF. For the CDR3, the DNA is TGTGCCAGCAGCTCTCGACAGGGGTTTAGCACAGATACGCAGTATTTT.

This clone was found once. V gene TRBV13 combines with J gene TRBJ2-5; TRBD2 agrees at 13 bases. Germline V gene sequence: CDR1 PRHDT, CDR2 FYEKMQ (reference sequence). The junction had 9 bases not matched to a gene; V was cut back by 3 bases and J by 5 bases. The CDR3 has 17 amino acids. The CDR3 DNA reads as TGTGCCAGCAGCTTTTGGACTAGCGGGGGCCGAGGGGAGACCCAGTACTTC. Amino acid sequence: CASSFWTSGGRGETQYF.

V usage is TRBV15 and J usage is TRBJ2-1, with 13 bases lining up with TRBD2. The CDR3 length is 17 residues. The V gene end was trimmed by 1 base and the J gene end by 6 bases; junction bases not matched to a gene: 6. Germline V gene sequence: CDR1 LNHNV, CDR2 YYDKDF (reference sequence). The CDR3 loop is CATSRARRTSGSNEQFF. The CDR3 DNA sequence: TGTGCCACCAGCAGAGCCCGAAGGACTAGCGGGAGCAATGAGCAGTTCTTC.

The V call is TRBV5-4, the J call TRBJ2-7; no clear D gene. The CDR3 has 15 amino acids. V lost 5 bases to trimming and J lost 0 bases, with 15 bases between them. Germline CDR1 and CDR2: SGHNT and YYREEE (reference sequence). In DNA, the CDR3 is TGTGCCAGCAGTCTCGAGCCGATCTACTCCTACGAGCAGTACTTC. Translating gives CASSLEPIYSYEQYF.